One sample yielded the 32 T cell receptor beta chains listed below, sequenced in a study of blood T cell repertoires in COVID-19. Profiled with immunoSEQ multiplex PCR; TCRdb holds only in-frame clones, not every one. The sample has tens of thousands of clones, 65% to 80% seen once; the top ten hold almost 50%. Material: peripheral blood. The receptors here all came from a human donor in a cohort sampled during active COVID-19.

CDR3 residues: CASSKARTSGTGTGELFF. The CDR3 bases are TGTGCCAGCAGCAAAGCGCGGACTAGCGGGACTGGTACCGGGGAGCTGTTTTTT. The chain joins TRBV21-1 to TRBJ2-2; TRBD2 was called by the table and not checked on the DNA. TRBV21-1 is a known pseudogene. This CDR3 is 18 amino acids long.

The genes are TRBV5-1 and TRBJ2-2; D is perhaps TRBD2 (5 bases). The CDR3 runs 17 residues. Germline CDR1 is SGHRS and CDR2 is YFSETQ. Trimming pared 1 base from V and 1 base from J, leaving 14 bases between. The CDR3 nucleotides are TGCGCCAGCAGCTTGTTGTGGGGAGACCTGAACACCGGGGAGCTGTTTTTT. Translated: CASSLLWGDLNTGELFF.

The CDR3 reads CASKPRMSADTQYF. In nucleotides, the CDR3 is TGTGCCAGCAAACCTAGAATGAGCGCAGATACGCAGTATTTT. This chain uses TRBV7-2 with TRBJ2-3; D not resolved. This CDR3 comprises 14 residues. V lost 7 bases, J lost 4 bases, and 15 bases lay in between. Germline loops: CDR1 SGHTA, CDR2 FQGNSA.

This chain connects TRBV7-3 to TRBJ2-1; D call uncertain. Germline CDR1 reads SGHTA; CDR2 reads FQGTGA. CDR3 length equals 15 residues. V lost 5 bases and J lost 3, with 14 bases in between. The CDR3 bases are TGTGCCAGCAGCCTTAACGTGGGCATCTACAATGAGCAGTTCTTC. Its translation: CASSLNVGIYNEQFF.

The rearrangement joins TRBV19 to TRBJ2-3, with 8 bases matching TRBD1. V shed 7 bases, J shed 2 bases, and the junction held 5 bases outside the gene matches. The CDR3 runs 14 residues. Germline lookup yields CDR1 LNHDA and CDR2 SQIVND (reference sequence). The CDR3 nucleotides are TGTGCCAGTAAGGAGACAGGGGCCACAGATACGCAGTATTTT. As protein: CASKETGATDTQYF.

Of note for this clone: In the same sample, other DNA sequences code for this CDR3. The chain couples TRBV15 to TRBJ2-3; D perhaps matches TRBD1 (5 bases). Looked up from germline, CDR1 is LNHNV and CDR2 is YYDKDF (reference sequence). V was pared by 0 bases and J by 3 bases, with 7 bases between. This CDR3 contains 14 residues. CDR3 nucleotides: TGTGCCACCAGCAGAGATAGGGGAACAGATACGCAGTATTTT. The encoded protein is CATSRDRGTDTQYF.

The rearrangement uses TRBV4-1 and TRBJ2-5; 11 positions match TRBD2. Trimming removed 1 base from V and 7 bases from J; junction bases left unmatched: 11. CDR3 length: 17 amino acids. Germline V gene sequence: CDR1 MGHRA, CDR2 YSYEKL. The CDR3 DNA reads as TGCGCCAGCAGCCAAGGGATAGCGGGAGGGCCGGCGGGGACCCAGTACTTC. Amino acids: CASSQGIAGGPAGTQYF.

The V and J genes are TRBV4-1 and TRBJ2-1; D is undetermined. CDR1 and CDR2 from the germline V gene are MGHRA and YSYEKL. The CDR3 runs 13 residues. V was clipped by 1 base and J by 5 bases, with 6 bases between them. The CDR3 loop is CASSQVRNNEQFF. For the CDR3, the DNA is TGCGCCAGCAGCCAAGTGAGGAACAATGAGCAGTTCTTC.

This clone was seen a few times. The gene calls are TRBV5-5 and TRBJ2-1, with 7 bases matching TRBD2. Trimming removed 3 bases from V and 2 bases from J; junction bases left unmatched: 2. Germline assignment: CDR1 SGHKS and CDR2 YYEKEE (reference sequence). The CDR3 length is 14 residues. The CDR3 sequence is CASSSGGTYNEQFF. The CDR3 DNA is TGTGCCAGCAGCTCCGGGGGGACCTACAATGAGCAGTTCTTC.

Written as DNA, the CDR3 is TGTGCCAGCAGCAAAGCCCGAGGACATATCGTCTACAATGAGCAGTTCTTC. It codes for CASSKARGHIVYNEQFF. The rearrangement uses TRBV21-1 and TRBJ2-1; the table's D call, TRBD1, was not checked against the DNA. TRBV21-1 is reported as a pseudogene. The CDR3 runs to 17 residues.

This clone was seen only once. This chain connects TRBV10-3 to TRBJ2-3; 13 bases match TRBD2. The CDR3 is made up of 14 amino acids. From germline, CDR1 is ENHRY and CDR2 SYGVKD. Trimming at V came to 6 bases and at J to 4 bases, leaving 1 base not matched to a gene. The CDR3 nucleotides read TGTGCCATCAGCACTAGCGGGAGGGCAGATACGCAGTATTTT. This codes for CAISTSGRADTQYF.

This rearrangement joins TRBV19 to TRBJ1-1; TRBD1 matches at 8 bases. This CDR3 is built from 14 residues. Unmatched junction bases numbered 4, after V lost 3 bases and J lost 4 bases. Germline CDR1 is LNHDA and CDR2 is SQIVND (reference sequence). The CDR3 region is CASSIRGLGTEAFF. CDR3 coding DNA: TGTGCCAGTAGTATCAGGGGGCTGGGCACTGAAGCTTTCTTT.

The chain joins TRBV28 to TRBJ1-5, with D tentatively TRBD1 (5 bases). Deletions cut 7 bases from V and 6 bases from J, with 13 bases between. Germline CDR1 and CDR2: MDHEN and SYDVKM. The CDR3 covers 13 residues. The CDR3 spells CASTLGGSQPQHF. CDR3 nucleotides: TGTGCCAGCACCCTGGGGGGGAGTCAGCCCCAGCATTTT.

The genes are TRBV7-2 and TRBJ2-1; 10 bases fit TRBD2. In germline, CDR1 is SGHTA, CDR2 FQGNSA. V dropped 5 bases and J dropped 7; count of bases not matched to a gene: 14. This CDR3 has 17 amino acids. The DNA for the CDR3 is TGTGCCAGCAGCCCCAACCTACTAGCGGGGAGGAGGAATGAGCAGTTCTTC. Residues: CASSPNLLAGRRNEQFF.

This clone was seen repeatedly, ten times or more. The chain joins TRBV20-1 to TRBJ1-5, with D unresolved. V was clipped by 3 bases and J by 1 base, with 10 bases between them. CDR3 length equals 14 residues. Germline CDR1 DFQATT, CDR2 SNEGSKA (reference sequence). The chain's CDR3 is CSASPVLSNQPQHF. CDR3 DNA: TGCAGTGCTAGTCCGGTGTTGAGCAATCAGCCCCAGCATTTT.

The CDR3 DNA reads TGCAGCGTTGTAGGGCAGGGGGACCACAATGAGCAGTTCTTC. This translates into CSVVGQGDHNEQFF. The chain is built from TRBV29-1 and TRBJ2-1, with 7 bases aligning to TRBD1. The CDR3 has 14 residues. The junction had 8 bases not matched to a gene; V was cut back by 4 bases and J by 5 bases. The germline V gene has CDR1 SQVTM and CDR2 ANQGSEA.

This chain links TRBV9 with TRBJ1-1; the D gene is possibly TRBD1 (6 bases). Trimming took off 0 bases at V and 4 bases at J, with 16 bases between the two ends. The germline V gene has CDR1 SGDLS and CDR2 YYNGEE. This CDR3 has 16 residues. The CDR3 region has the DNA TGTGCCAGCAGCGTAGGAGAGTGGGGGCAAGGCACTGAAGCTTTCTTT. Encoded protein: CASSVGEWGQGTEAFF.

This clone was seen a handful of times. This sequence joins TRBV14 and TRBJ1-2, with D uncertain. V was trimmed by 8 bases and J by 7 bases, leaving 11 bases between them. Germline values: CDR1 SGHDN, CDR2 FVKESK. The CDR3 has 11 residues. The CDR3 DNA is TGTGCCAGCCCCCGGGTGGGTGGCTACACCTTC. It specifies CASPRVGGYTF. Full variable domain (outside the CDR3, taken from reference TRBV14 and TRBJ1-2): EAGVTQFPSHSVIEKGQTVTLRCDPISGHDNLYWYRRVMGKEIKFLLHFVKESKQDESGMPNNRFLAERTGGTYSTLKVQPAELEDSGVYFCASPRVGGYTFGSGTRLTVV.

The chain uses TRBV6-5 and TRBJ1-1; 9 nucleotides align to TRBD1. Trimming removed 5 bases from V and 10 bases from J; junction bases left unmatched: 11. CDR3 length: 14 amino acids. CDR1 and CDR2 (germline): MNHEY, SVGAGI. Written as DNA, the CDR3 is TGTGCCAGCAGTCCGACAGGGGGTTTGCACGGAGCTTTCTTT. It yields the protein CASSPTGGLHGAFF.

The CDR3 sequence is CASSSISGRATYEQYF. CDR3 nucleotides: TGTGCCAGCAGTTCCATTAGCGGGAGGGCCACCTACGAGCAGTACTTC. The chain links TRBV28 to TRBJ2-7; 11 bases line up with TRBD2. The CDR3 consists of 16 residues. The germline gives CDR1 MDHEN, CDR2 SYDVKM. Losses at the gene ends were 4 bases for V and 2 bases for J; bases not matched to a gene: 7.

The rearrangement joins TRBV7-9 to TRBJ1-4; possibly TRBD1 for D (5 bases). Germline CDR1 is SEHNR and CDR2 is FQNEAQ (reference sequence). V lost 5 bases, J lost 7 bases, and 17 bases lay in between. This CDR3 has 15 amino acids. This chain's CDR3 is CASSQRQNPSEKLFF. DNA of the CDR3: TGTGCCAGCAGCCAGCGACAGAACCCAAGTGAAAAACTGTTTTTT. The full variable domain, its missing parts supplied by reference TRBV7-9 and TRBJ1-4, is DTGVSQNPRHKITKRGQNVTFRCDPISEHNRLYWYRQTLGQGPEFLTYFQNEAQLEKSRLLSDRFSAERPKGSFSTLEIQRTEQGDSAMYLCASSQRQNPSEKLFFGSGTQLSVL.

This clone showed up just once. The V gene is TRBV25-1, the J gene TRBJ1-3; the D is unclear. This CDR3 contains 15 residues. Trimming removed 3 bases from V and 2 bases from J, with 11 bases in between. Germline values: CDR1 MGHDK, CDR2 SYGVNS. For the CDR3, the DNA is TGTGCCAGCAGTGACCGGGGAAGGGCTGGAAACACCATATATTTT. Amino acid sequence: CASSDRGRAGNTIYF.

CDR3 sequence (DNA): TGCAGCGTGGGGGGGGCTAGCGGGAGGACAGATACGCAGTATTTT. This gives the protein CSVGGASGRTDTQYF. This sequence joins TRBV29-1 and TRBJ2-3; 11 bases fit TRBD2. This CDR3 region has 15 residues. J gave up 3 bases and V 6 bases, and 8 bases lay outside the gene matches. Germline-derived CDR1 and CDR2 are SQVTM and ANQGSEA.

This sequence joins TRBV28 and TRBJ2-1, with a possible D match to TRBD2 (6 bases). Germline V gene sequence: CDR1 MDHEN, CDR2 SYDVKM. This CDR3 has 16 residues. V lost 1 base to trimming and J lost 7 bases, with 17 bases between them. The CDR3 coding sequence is TGTGCCAGCAGTTTATCGATCGGGAGAGGGCGGAATGAGCAGTTCTTC. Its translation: CASSLSIGRGRNEQFF.

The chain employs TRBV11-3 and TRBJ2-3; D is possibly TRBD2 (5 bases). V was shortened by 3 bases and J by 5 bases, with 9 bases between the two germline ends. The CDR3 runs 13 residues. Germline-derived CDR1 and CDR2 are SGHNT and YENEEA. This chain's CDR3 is CASSFDYRDTQYF. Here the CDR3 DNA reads TGTGCCAGCAGCTTCGACTACCGAGATACGCAGTATTTT.

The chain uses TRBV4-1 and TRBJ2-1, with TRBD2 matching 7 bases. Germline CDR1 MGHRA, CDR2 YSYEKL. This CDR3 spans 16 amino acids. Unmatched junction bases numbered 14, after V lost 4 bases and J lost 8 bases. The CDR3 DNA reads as TGCGCCAGCAGCCGTCCTCCGGGCCGGGAGGTCGATGAGCAGTTCTTC. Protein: CASSRPPGREVDEQFF.

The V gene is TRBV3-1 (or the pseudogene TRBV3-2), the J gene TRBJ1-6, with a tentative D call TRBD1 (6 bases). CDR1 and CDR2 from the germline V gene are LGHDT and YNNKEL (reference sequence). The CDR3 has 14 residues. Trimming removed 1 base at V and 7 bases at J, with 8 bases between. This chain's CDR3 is CASSQGQGNSPLHF. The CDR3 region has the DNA TGTGCCAGCAGCCAAGGTCAGGGGAATTCACCCCTCCACTTT.

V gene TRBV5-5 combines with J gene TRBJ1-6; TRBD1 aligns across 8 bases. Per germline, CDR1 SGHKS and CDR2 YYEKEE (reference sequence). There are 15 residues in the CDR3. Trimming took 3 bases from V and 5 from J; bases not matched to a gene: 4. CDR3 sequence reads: CASSWTGTDNSPLHF. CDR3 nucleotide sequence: TGTGCCAGCAGCTGGACAGGGACCGATAATTCACCCCTCCACTTT. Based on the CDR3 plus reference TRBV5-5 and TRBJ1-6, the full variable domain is DAGVTQSPTHLIKTRGQQVTLRCSPISGHKSVSWYQQVLGQGPQFIFQYYEKEERGRGNFPDRFSARQFPNYSSELNVNALLLGDSALYLCASSWTGTDNSPLHFGNGTRLTVT.

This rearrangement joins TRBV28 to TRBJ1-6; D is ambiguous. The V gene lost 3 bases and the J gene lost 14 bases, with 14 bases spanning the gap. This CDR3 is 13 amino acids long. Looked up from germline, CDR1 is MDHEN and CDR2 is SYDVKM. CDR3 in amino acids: CASSFLGGRSLHF. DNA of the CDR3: TGTGCCAGCAGTTTCTTAGGTGGCAGGTCCCTCCACTTT.

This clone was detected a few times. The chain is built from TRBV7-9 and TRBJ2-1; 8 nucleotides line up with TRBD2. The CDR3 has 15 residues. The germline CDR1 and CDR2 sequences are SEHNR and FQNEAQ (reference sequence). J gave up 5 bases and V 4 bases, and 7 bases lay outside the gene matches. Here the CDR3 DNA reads TGTGCCAGCAGCTGGGGACTAGGGCCCAACAATGAGCAGTTCTTC. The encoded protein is CASSWGLGPNNEQFF.

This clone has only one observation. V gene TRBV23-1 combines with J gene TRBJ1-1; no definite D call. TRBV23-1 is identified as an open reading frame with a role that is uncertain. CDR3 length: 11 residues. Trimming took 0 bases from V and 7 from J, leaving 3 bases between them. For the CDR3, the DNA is TGCGCCAGCAGTCAATCTAATGAAGCTTTCTTT. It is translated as CASSQSNEAFF.

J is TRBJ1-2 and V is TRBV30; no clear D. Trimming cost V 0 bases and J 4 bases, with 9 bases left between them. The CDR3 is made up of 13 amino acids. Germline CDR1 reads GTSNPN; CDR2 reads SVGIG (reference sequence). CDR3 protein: CAWSVEWSYGYTF. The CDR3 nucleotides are TGTGCCTGGAGTGTAGAATGGAGCTATGGCTACACCTTC.